This TCR beta chain stems from a study of pediatric ulcerative colitis (dated by TCRdb to the late 2010s). Notes on the research overall: About seven ulcerative colitis patients had pancolitis and two had left-sided colitis, with histology consistent with ulcerative colitis in all. From eight or nine newly diagnosed, treatment-naive pediatric ulcerative colitis patients and a few non-IBD control children, paired blood and rectal samples were collected. By Pediatric Ulcerative Colitis Activity Index, mild disease was classified in a couple of patients, moderate disease in four and acute severe colitis in three.

Using the immunoSEQ TRB Survey service, rearranged CDR3 beta regions were amplified from genomic DNA with multiplex V and J primers. To keep sequencing depth equal across samples, survey-level depth of up to 500,000 reads per sample was applied. Libraries were purified, pooled and sequenced on Illumina technology. Regarding the original processing steps: Productive clonality, sample overlap, pairwise scatters, CDR3 beta length, V/D/J gene usage and productiveness were assessed with immunoSEQ online tools. Alongside Shannon and Simpson indices, calculated diversity was computed as the number of unique rearrangements divided by total templates, multiplied by 100. Principal component analysis used the R prcomp function and ggbiplot package on Z-score normalized data. Morisita's index was used to measure clonal overlap between blood and rectum within each subject. The clones in this table, taken by TCRdb from immuneACCESS, are in-frame only. Not every clone is retained; where verified, under half of the shortfall comes from an unresolved V gene, and the cause of the rest is unknown. The DNA gave D and trimming, while V, J and clone size come from that table. The sample includes roughly 14,000 clones, with about nine tenths observed a single time. The biggest ten clones account for 0.75% to 1% of the sample.

Study-wide conclusions, independent of this receptor: Clonal overlap between a subject's own blood and rectum was significantly greater in ulcerative colitis patients than in controls, which suggests more T cell trafficking to inflamed tissue. A couple of patients' blood samples yielded substantially fewer templates for technical reasons and were excluded from blood-rectal overlap analysis. With only a handful of individuals, the healthy control group was small. Features of the rectal repertoire distinguished controls, mild-moderate colitis patients and acute severe colitis patients, and in acute severe colitis rectal diversity was lower because of clonal expansions. A couple of rectal CDR3 clonotypes were detected in all ulcerative colitis patients and were not detected in any of the controls. Because the repertoires came from total lymphocyte DNA, rare subsets such as regulatory T cells may have patterns that are not reflected.

CDR1 and CDR2, looked up from the germline V gene (reference sequence), are SEHNR and FQNEAQ. Trimming at the junction amounts to 3 bases on V and 0 bases on J, and the germline ends lie 10 bases apart. The CDR3 holds 15 amino acids from the cysteine to the phenylalanine. Of all the DNA, just the CDR3 is kept, 45 bases in frame from base 1. Before the diagnostic colonoscopy, none of the ulcerative colitis patients had been given any immunosuppressive medication. Blood was sampled at the time of the colonoscopy. The Wizard kit (Promega) was used to extract genomic DNA from both blood and intestinal samples. This clone was counted a single time. Its binding antigen is unknown. Base qualities are not recorded, but no much larger clone differs from it by a single base.

Sequencing input: blood. The V gene is TRBV7-9 and the J gene is TRBJ2-3; no D gene call is confident. The TCR sequence derives from a boy between 10 and 17 years old with moderate ulcerative colitis. For the CDR3, the sequence is CASSFLDGSTDTQYF. The DNA sequence is TGTGCCAGCAGCTTCTTGGACGGTAGCACAGATACGCAGTATTTT.